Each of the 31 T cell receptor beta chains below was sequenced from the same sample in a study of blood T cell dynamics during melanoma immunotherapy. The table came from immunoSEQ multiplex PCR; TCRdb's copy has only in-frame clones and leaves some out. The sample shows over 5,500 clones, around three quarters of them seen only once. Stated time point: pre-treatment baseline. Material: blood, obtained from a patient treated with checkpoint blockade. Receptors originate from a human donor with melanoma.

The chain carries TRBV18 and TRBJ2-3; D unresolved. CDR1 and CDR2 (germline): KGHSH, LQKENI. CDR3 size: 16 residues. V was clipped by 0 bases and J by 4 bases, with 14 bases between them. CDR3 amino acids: CASSPPSIRTADTQYF. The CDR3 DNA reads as TGTGCCAGCTCACCACCCTCGATTCGAACCGCAGATACGCAGTATTTT.

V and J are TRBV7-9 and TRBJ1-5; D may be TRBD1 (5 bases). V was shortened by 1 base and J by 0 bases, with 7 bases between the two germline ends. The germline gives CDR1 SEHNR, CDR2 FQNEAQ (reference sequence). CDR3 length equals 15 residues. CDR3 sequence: CASSLGGYSNQPQHF. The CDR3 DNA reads TGTGCCAGCAGCTTAGGGGGGTATAGCAATCAGCCCCAGCATTTT.

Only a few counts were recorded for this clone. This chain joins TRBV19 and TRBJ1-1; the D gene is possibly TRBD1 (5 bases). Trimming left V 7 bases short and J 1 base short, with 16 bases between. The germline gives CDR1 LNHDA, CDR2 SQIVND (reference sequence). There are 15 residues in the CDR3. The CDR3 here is CASIWLGGENTEAFF. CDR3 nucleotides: TGTGCCAGTATATGGCTGGGGGGGGAGAACACTGAAGCTTTCTTT.

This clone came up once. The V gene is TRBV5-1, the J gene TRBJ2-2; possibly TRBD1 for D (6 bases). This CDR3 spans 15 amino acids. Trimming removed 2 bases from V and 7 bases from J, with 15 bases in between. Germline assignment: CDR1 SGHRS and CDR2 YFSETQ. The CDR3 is CASSFNRQEDGELFF. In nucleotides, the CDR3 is TGCGCCAGCAGCTTTAACCGACAGGAGGACGGGGAGCTGTTTTTT.

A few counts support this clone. This chain's CDR3 is CASSTLGSNQPQHF. Here the CDR3 DNA reads TGTGCCAGCAGTACGTTGGGGAGCAATCAGCCCCAGCATTTT. The chain carries TRBV6-5 and TRBJ1-5, with D hard to call. Trimming pared 5 bases from V and 1 base from J, leaving 9 bases between. The CDR3 has 14 residues. Germline CDR1 and CDR2: MNHEY and SVGAGI.

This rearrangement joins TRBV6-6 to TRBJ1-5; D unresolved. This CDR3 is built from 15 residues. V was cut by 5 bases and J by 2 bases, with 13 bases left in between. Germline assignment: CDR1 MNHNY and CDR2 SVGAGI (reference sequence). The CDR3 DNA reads TGTGCCAGCAGTACGGACTTAGTGCGCAATCAGCCCCAGCATTTT. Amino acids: CASSTDLVRNQPQHF.

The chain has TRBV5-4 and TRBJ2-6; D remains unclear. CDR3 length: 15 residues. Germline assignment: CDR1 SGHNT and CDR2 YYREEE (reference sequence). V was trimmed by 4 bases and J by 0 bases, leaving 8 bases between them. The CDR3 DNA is TGTGCCAGCAGCCACCAAAACTCTGGGGCCAACGTCCTGACTTTC. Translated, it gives CASSHQNSGANVLTF.

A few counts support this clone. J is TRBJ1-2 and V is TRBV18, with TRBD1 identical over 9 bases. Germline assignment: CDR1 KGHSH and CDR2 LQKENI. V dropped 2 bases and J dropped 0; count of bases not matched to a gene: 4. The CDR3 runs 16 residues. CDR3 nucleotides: TGTGCCAGCTCACCAAGGGACAGGGAGACTAACTATGGCTACACCTTC. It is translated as CASSPRDRETNYGYTF.

CDR3 loop: CATSLGRVYGYTF. CDR3 nucleotide sequence: TGTGCCACCAGCCTCGGCCGAGTCTACGGCTACACCTTC. This rearrangement joins TRBV15 to TRBJ1-2; D is unclear. The CDR3 has 13 residues. Trimming took 5 bases from V and 8 from J, leaving 15 bases between them. The germline V gene encodes CDR1 LNHNV and CDR2 YYDKDF (reference sequence).

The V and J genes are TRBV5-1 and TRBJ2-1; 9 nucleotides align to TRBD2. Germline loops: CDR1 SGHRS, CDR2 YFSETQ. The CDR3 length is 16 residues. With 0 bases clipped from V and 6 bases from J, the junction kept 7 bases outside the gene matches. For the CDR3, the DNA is TGCGCCAGCAGCTTGGGGGTAGCGGGAGCATCCAATGAGCAGTTCTTC. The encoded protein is CASSLGVAGASNEQFF.

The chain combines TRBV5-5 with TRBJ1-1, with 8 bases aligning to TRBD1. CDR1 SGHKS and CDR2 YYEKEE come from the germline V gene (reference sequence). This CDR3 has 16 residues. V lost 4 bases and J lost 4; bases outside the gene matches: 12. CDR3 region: CASSPRGQGRGTEAFF. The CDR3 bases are TGTGCCAGCAGCCCCCGCGGACAGGGCCGGGGCACTGAAGCTTTCTTT.

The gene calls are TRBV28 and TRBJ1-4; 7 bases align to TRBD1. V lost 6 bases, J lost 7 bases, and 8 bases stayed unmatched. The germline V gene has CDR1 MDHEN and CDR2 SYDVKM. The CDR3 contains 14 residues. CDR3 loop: CASRTTGQVEKLFF. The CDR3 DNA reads TGTGCCAGCAGAACGACAGGGCAGGTTGAAAAACTGTTTTTT.

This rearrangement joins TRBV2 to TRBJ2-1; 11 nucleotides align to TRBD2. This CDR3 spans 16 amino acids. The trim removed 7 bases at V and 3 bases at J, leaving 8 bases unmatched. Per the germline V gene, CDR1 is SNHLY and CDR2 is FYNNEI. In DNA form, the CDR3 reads TGTGCCAGCACCGAATGGACTAGCGGGCTCTACAATGAGCAGTTCTTC. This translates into CASTEWTSGLYNEQFF.

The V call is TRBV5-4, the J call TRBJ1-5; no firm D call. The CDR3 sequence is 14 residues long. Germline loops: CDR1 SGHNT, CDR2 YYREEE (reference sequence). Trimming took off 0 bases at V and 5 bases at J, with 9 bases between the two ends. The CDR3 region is CASSLEAADQPQHF. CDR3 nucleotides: TGTGCCAGCAGCTTGGAGGCAGCAGATCAGCCCCAGCATTTT.

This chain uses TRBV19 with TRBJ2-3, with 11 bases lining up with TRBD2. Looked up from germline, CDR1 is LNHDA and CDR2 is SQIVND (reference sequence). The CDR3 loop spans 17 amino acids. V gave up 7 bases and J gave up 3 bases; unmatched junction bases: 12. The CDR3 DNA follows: TGTGCCAGTAAGAGAGGAACTAGCGGGAGACGGACAGATACGCAGTATTTT. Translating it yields CASKRGTSGRRTDTQYF.

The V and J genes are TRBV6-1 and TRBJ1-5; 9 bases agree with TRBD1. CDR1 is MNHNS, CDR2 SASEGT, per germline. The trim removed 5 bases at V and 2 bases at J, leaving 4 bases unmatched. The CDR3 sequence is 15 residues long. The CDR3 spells CASSPTGGGNQPQHF. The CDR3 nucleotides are TGTGCCAGCAGTCCAACAGGGGGCGGCAATCAGCCCCAGCATTTT.

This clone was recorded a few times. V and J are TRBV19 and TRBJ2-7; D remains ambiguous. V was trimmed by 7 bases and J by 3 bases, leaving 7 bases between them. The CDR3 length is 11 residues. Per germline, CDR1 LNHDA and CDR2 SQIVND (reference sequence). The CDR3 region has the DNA TGTGCCAGTAAGGAAGGCTACGAGCAGTACTTC. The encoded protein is CASKEGYEQYF.

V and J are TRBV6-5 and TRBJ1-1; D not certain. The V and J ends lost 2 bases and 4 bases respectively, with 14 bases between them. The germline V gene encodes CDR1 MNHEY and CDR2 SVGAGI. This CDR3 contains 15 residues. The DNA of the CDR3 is TGTGCCAGCAGTTACGGGTCCTCACGGGTCACTGAAGCTTTCTTT. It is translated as CASSYGSSRVTEAFF.

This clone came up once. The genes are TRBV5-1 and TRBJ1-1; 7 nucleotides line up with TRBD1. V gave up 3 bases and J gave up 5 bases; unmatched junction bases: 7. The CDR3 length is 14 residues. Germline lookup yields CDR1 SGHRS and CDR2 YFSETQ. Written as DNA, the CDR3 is TGCGCCAGCAGCTCCCTCGACAGGGTAACTGAAGCTTTCTTT. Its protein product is CASSSLDRVTEAFF.

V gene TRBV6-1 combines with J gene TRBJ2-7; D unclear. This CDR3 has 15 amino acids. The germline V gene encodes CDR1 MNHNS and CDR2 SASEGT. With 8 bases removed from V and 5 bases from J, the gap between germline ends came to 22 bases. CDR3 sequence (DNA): TGTGCCAGCTGCCTTGTCGCCTCGAGCCTCGACGAGCAGTACTTC. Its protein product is CASCLVASSLDEQYF.

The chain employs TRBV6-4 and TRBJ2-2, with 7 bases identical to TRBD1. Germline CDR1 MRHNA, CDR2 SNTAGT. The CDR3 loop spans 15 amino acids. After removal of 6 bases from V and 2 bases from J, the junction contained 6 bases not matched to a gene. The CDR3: CASSRDSVNTGELFF. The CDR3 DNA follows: TGTGCCAGCAGCCGGGACAGCGTCAACACCGGGGAGCTGTTTTTT.

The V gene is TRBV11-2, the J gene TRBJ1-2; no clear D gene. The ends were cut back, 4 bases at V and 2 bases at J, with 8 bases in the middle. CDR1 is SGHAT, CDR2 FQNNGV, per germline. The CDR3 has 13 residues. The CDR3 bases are TGTGCCAGCAGCTATCGACGGAACTATGGCTACACCTTC. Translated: CASSYRRNYGYTF. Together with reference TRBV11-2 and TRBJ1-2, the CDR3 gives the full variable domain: EAGVAQSPRYKIIEKRQSVAFWCNPISGHATLYWYQQILGQGPKLLIQFQNNGVVDDSQLPKDRFSAERLKGVDSTLKIQPAKLEDSAVYLCASSYRRNYGYTFGSGTRLTVV.

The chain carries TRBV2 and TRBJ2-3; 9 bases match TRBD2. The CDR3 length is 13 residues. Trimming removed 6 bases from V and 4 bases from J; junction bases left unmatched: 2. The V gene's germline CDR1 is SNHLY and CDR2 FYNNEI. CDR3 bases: TGTGCCAGCAGCGCGGGAGGGCCAGATACGCAGTATTTT. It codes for CASSAGGPDTQYF.

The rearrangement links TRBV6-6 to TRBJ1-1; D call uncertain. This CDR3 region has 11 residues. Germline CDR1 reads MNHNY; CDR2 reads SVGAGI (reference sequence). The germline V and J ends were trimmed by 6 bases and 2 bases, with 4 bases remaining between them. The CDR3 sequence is CASRYNTEAFF. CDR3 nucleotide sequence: TGTGCCAGCAGGTACAACACTGAAGCTTTCTTT.

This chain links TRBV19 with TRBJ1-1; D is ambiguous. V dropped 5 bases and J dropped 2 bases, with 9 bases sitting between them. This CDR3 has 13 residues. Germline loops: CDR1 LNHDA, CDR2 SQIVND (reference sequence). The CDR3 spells CASSYVPNTEAFF. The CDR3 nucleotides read TGTGCCAGTAGTTACGTCCCTAACACTGAAGCTTTCTTT.

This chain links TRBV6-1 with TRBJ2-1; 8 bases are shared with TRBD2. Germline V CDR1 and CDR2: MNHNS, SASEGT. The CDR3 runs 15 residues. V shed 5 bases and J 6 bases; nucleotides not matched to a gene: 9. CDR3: CASSSREGGSNEQFF. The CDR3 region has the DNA TGTGCCAGCAGTTCACGGGAGGGCGGATCCAATGAGCAGTTCTTC.

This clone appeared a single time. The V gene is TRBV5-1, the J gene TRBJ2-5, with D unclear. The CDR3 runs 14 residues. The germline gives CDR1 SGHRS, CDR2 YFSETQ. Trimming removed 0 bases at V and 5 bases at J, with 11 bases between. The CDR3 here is CASSLGVGLETQYF. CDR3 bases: TGCGCCAGCAGCTTGGGAGTGGGTCTGGAGACCCAGTACTTC.

The CDR3 DNA follows: TGTGCCAGCAGCCGCGGGACACCAACACAAGAGACCCAGTACTTC. Amino acid sequence: CASSRGTPTQETQYF. The J gene is TRBJ2-5, the V gene TRBV6-5, with D perhaps TRBD1 or TRBD2 (6 bases each). The ends were cut back, 6 bases at V and 2 bases at J, with 16 bases in the middle. Germline lookup yields CDR1 MNHEY and CDR2 SVGAGI. The CDR3 is 15 residues long.

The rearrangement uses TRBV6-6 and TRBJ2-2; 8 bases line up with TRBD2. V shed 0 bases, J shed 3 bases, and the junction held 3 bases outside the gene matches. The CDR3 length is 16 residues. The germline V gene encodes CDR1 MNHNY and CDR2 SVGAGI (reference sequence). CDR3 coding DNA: TGTGCCAGCAGTTACTCGAAAGCGGGGGACACCGGGGAGCTGTTTTTT. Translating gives CASSYSKAGDTGELFF.

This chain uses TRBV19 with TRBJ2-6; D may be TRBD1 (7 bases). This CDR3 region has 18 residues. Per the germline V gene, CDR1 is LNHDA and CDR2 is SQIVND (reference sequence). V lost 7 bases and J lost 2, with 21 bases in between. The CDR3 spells CASTPNSGGFPGANVLTF. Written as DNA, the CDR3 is TGTGCCAGTACTCCGAATTCAGGGGGGTTCCCTGGGGCCAACGTCCTGACTTTC.

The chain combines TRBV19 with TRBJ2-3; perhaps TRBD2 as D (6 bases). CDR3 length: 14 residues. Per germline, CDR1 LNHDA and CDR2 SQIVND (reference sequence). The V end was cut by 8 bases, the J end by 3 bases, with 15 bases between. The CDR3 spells CASGAEGRTDTQYF. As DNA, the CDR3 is TGTGCCAGTGGGGCGGAGGGGAGGACAGATACGCAGTATTTT.